The 27 T cell receptor beta chains reported below all come from one sample, sequenced in a study of blood T cell repertoires in COVID-19. TCRdb keeps only in-frame clones here, not all; method: immunoSEQ multiplex PCR. This table has 150,000 to 200,000 clones, approximately 87% appearing once. The sample was peripheral blood. These receptors were collected from an older woman with COVID-19, enrolled during active disease.

The chain combines TRBV19 with TRBJ1-6, with 8 bases matching TRBD1. The CDR3 length is 14 residues. In germline, CDR1 is LNHDA, CDR2 SQIVND (reference sequence). Trimming cost V 10 bases and J 4 bases; bases outside gene matches: 6. For the CDR3, the DNA is TGTGCCACCCAGGGGGCGGCATATAATTCACCCCTCCACTTT. Its protein is CATQGAAYNSPLHF.

The chain is built from TRBV7-9 and TRBJ2-5, with 11 bases fitting TRBD2. CDR1 is SEHNR and CDR2 is FQNEAQ in the germline V gene (reference sequence). V shed 5 bases, J shed 5 bases, and the junction held 7 bases outside the gene matches. The CDR3 runs 15 residues. This chain's CDR3 is CASSRLAGNGETQYF. Written as DNA, the CDR3 is TGTGCCAGCAGCCGACTAGCGGGGAACGGGGAGACCCAGTACTTC.

This sequence joins TRBV29-1 and TRBJ2-7; TRBD1 matches at 7 bases. Germline V gene lookup returns CDR1 SQVTM and CDR2 ANQGSEA. Losses at the gene ends were 4 bases for V and 0 bases for J; bases not matched to a gene: 3. The CDR3 spans 13 residues. CDR3 protein: CSVVGTVSYEQYF. DNA of the CDR3: TGCAGCGTTGTCGGGACAGTCTCCTACGAGCAGTACTTC.

This clone occurred many times. The chain recombines TRBV2 with TRBJ2-3; 8 bases line up with TRBD2. Germline V CDR1 and CDR2: SNHLY, FYNNEI. J was trimmed by 0 bases and V by 5 bases; bases with no gene match: 7. The CDR3 has 16 residues. The CDR3 loop reads CASSPYSGASTDTQYF. The CDR3 coding sequence is TGTGCCAGCAGTCCTTATAGCGGGGCTAGCACAGATACGCAGTATTTT.

Note on this clone: The same CDR3 also results from other DNA sequences found in this sample. The CDR3: CASRAGGGETQYF. The CDR3 DNA follows: TGTGCCAGCAGAGCGGGAGGGGGGGAGACCCAGTACTTC. The J gene is TRBJ2-5, the V gene TRBV12-3 or TRBV12-4; 10 nucleotides line up with TRBD2. Germline trimming cut 6 bases from V and 5 bases from J; bases unmatched to any gene: 3. The CDR3 has 13 residues.

The genes are TRBV15 and TRBJ2-1; 7 bases fit TRBD2. CDR3 length: 17 amino acids. Germline V gene lookup returns CDR1 LNHNV and CDR2 YYDKDF (reference sequence). V was clipped by 1 base and J by 0 bases; unmatched bases: 6. CDR3 nucleotides: TGTGCCACCAGCAGAGCCCTCCGCGGGAGCTCCTACAATGAGCAGTTCTTC. Residues: CATSRALRGSSYNEQFF.

The rearrangement links TRBV5-1 to TRBJ2-2; maybe TRBD1 (5 bases). V lost 1 base and J 4 bases, leaving 14 bases between the germline ends. Germline CDR1 and CDR2: SGHRS and YFSETQ. The CDR3 sequence is 16 residues long. The CDR3, as DNA: TGCGCCAGCAGCTTGTTCAGGGCGTCGGGCACCGGGGAGCTGTTTTTT. Its protein is CASSLFRASGTGELFF.

This clone occurred once. The V gene is TRBV5-1, the J gene TRBJ2-5; no clear D. The CDR3 totals 13 residues. Per germline, CDR1 SGHRS and CDR2 YFSETQ. Between the trimmed V and J ends, which lost 4 bases and 2 bases, there was a span of 9 bases. The CDR3 DNA reads as TGCGCCAGCAGCAACAGTTTTCAAGAGACCCAGTACTTC. Residues: CASSNSFQETQYF.

The chain links TRBV19 to TRBJ2-1; a possible D gene is TRBD2 (5 bases). CDR1 LNHDA and CDR2 SQIVND come from the germline V gene (reference sequence). The CDR3 spans 17 residues. V was trimmed by 4 bases and J by 3 bases, leaving 19 bases between them. The CDR3 coding sequence is TGTGCCAGTAGTACGTACGGTGGCGGGCTAGGCTACAATGAGCAGTTCTTC. Amino acid sequence: CASSTYGGGLGYNEQFF.

The chain recombines TRBV29-1 with TRBJ2-5, with 10 positions matching TRBD1. This CDR3 region has 12 residues. Trimming took 4 bases from V and 4 from J; bases not matched to a gene: 0. CDR1 is SQVTM, CDR2 ANQGSEA, per germline. The CDR3 bases are TGCAGCGTTGGACAGGGGGCAGAGACCCAGTACTTC. Translating it yields CSVGQGAETQYF.

This chain uses TRBV19 with TRBJ2-2; D is unclear. The CDR3 loop spans 14 amino acids. V was cut by 7 bases and J by 0 bases, with 9 bases left in between. The V gene's germline CDR1 is LNHDA and CDR2 SQIVND (reference sequence). The CDR3 bases are TGTGCCAGTAAAACCAGGACGAACACCGGGGAGCTGTTTTTT. Encoded protein: CASKTRTNTGELFF.

The chain is built from TRBV3-1 (or the pseudogene TRBV3-2) and TRBJ1-2; D might be TRBD1 (5 bases). With 5 bases removed from V and 2 bases from J, the gap between germline ends came to 12 bases. Germline V gives CDR1 LGHDT, CDR2 YNNKEL (reference sequence). This CDR3 is built from 14 residues. CDR3 sequence: CASSSLDRNYGYTF. CDR3 coding DNA: TGTGCCAGCAGCTCCCTCGACAGAAACTATGGCTACACCTTC.

The rearrangement links TRBV5-5 to TRBJ2-3; 10 bases align to TRBD2. The length of the CDR3 is 18 residues. With V trimmed by 6 bases and J by 0 bases, 13 bases remained unmatched. The germline CDR1 and CDR2 sequences are SGHKS and YYEKEE (reference sequence). DNA of the CDR3: TGTGCCAGCAACCCCGGGACTAGCGTTATCTCTAGCACAGATACGCAGTATTTT. Its translation: CASNPGTSVISSTDTQYF.

The chain employs TRBV6-2 or TRBV6-3 and TRBJ1-5; 11 bases align to TRBD1. The germline gives CDR1 MNHEY, CDR2 SVGEGT. V dropped 4 bases and J dropped 0; count of bases not matched to a gene: 8. The CDR3 loop spans 18 amino acids. The CDR3 DNA reads as TGTGCCAGCAGTTCGGGACAGGGGGTCGGATATAGCAATCAGCCCCAGCATTTT. It encodes CASSSGQGVGYSNQPQHF.

The CDR3 DNA reads TGCGCCAGCAGCCAAGGGGGGCTCCAGGAGCCCCAGCATTTT. Translated: CASSQGGLQEPQHF. The rearrangement links TRBV4-1 to TRBJ1-5; TRBD1 might be the D (6 bases). The CDR3 extends over 14 amino acids. V was cut by 1 base and J by 8 bases, with 12 bases left in between. Germline-derived CDR1 and CDR2 are MGHRA and YSYEKL.

This chain connects TRBV9 to TRBJ2-7, with D perhaps TRBD1 (6 bases). Between the trimmed V and J ends, which lost 4 bases and 7 bases, there was a span of 21 bases. Germline values: CDR1 SGDLS, CDR2 YYNGEE. The CDR3 totals 15 residues. The CDR3 DNA reads as TGTGCCAGCAGCCCTCACGGGGCCGAGGGGGAGGAGCAGTACTTC. Protein: CASSPHGAEGEEQYF. The full variable domain, completed using reference TRBV9 and TRBJ2-7, is DSGVTQTPKHLITATGQRVTLRCSPRSGDLSVYWYQQSLDQGLQFLIQYYNGEERAKGNILERFSAQQFPDLHSELNLSSLELGDSALYFCASSPHGAEGEEQYFGPGTRLTVT.

The CDR3 nucleotides are TGTGCCAGCAGCTCTCTAGCGGATCCCTCCTACGAGCAGTACTTC. Protein product: CASSSLADPSYEQYF. The chain has TRBV7-3 and TRBJ2-7; 7 nucleotides line up with TRBD2. Losses at the gene ends were 4 bases for V and 0 bases for J; bases not matched to a gene: 6. The CDR3 totals 15 residues. Per germline, CDR1 SGHTA and CDR2 FQGTGA. Using reference TRBV7-3 and TRBJ2-7 for the parts outside the CDR3, the full variable domain is GAGVSQTPSNKVTEKGKYVELRCDPISGHTALYWYRQSLGQGPEFLIYFQGTGAADDSGLPNDRFFAVRPEGSVSTLKIQRTERGDSAVYLCASSSLADPSYEQYFGPGTRLTVT.

The CDR3 DNA is TGTGCCGCCTCAAAGGGACAGACAGTCTACGAGCAGTACTTC. This encodes CAASKGQTVYEQYF. The genes are TRBV6-6 and TRBJ2-7, with 7 bases aligning to TRBD1. The V gene end was trimmed by 11 bases and the J gene end by 3 bases; junction bases not matched to a gene: 13. Per the germline V gene, CDR1 is MNHNY and CDR2 is SVGAGI (reference sequence). This CDR3 contains 14 residues.

V is TRBV19 and J is TRBJ2-1; 9 bases map to TRBD1. The CDR3 totals 16 residues. The germline V gene encodes CDR1 LNHDA and CDR2 SQIVND (reference sequence). J was trimmed by 3 bases and V by 1 base; bases with no gene match: 4. The CDR3, as DNA: TGTGCCAGTAGTATAGTCGGGACAGGGATCTACAATGAGCAGTTCTTC. As protein: CASSIVGTGIYNEQFF.

The chain is built from TRBV6-5 and TRBJ1-3, with 10 bases that match TRBD1. CDR1 MNHEY and CDR2 SVGAGI come from the germline V gene. The V gene end was trimmed by 6 bases and the J gene end by 4 bases; junction bases not matched to a gene: 6. The CDR3 runs to 15 residues. CDR3 in amino acids: CASSKGTGAGNTIYF. CDR3 bases: TGTGCCAGCAGCAAAGGGACAGGGGCCGGAAACACCATATATTTT.

The genes are TRBV3-1 (or the pseudogene TRBV3-2) and TRBJ2-3; D remains ambiguous. Trimming removed 2 bases from V and 0 bases from J, with 6 bases in between. Germline loops: CDR1 LGHDT, CDR2 YNNKEL (reference sequence). This CDR3 contains 14 residues. CDR3 in DNA: TGTGCCAGCAGCCAATTTGCGAGCACAGATACGCAGTATTTT. This sequence encodes CASSQFASTDTQYF.

The J gene is TRBJ2-7, the V gene TRBV29-1, with 10 bases that match TRBD2. This CDR3 has 14 amino acids. Germline CDR1 SQVTM, CDR2 ANQGSEA. With V trimmed by 5 bases and J by 2 bases, 6 bases remained unmatched. CDR3 amino acids: CSVMTSGSTYEQYF. CDR3 bases: TGCAGCGTTATGACTAGCGGGTCGACCTACGAGCAGTACTTC.

The V and J genes are TRBV15 and TRBJ1-2, with unresolved D. V shed 0 bases and J shed 7 bases, with 12 bases lying between them. This CDR3 region has 14 residues. Germline V gene sequence: CDR1 LNHNV, CDR2 YYDKDF (reference sequence). DNA of the CDR3: TGTGCCACCAGCAGAGATGGTCCCCGGGGTGGCTACACCTTC. Translation: CATSRDGPRGGYTF.

The chain combines TRBV5-1 with TRBJ2-2, with 8 bases lining up with TRBD1. The CDR3 has 15 amino acids. With V trimmed by 4 bases and J by 0 bases, 2 bases remained unmatched. CDR1 is SGHRS, CDR2 YFSETQ, per germline. The CDR3 bases are TGCGCCAGCAGCACACAGGGGGCGAACACCGGGGAGCTGTTTTTT. It is translated as CASSTQGANTGELFF.

This CDR3 reads CASSPGTSWETQYF. The DNA of the CDR3 is TGTGCCAGCAGCCCTGGGACTAGTTGGGAGACCCAGTACTTC. The chain joins TRBV9 to TRBJ2-5, with 8 positions matching TRBD2. Trimming at V came to 4 bases and at J to 5 bases, leaving 7 bases not matched to a gene. Looked up from germline, CDR1 is SGDLS and CDR2 is YYNGEE. This CDR3 spans 14 amino acids.

The chain couples TRBV24-1 to TRBJ1-2, with D unclear. Deletions cut 0 bases from V and 2 bases from J, with 6 bases between. The CDR3 covers 14 residues. Per germline, CDR1 KGHDR and CDR2 SFDVKD. The CDR3 bases are TGTGCCACCAGTGATTTGACAGTAAACTATGGCTACACCTTC. Amino acid sequence: CATSDLTVNYGYTF.

This clone was observed a single time. The CDR3 loop reads CASSMSVRGFRGYTF. The DNA of the CDR3 is TGTGCCAGTAGTATGAGCGTCAGGGGATTTCGGGGCTACACCTTC. This chain uses TRBV19 with TRBJ1-2; a possible D gene is TRBD1 (6 bases). V lost 3 bases and J 8 bases, leaving 19 bases between the germline ends. Germline CDR1 is LNHDA and CDR2 is SQIVND (reference sequence). The CDR3 has 15 residues.